This TCR beta chain was identified in a study of T cells after yellow fever vaccination. Making TCR cDNA involved 5'RACE template switching, which added UMIs and a universal primer site. Via MiXCR, TCRdb re-called the 5' RACE reads, giving one row per CDR3 protein. Of some 150,000 distinct CDR3 sequences listed, just over 6.5% are singletons. The CDR3 contains 16 residues. The V end was cut by 1 base, the J end by 5 bases, with 18 bases between. Germline CDR1 is LGHDT and CDR2 is YNNKEL (reference sequence). This clonotype was detected many times. The receptor comes from a man aged 30 to 39 who received the YFV17D yellow fever vaccine. Sequenced material: CD4+ T cells sorted from PBMCs, taken 10 days after the yellow fever booster vaccination. This chain connects TRBV3-1 to TRBJ2-7; weak D call: TRBD2 (6 bases). The CDR3 loop is CASSQAIRYGGDEQYF. The CDR3 bases are TGTGCCAGCAGCCAAGCAATCCGCTACGGAGGGGACGAGCAGTACTTC.